The sequence of this T cell receptor (beta chain) was determined in a study of T cell responses to AZD1222 COVID-19 vaccine. The study's findings and limits: Donors in the cohort were predominantly white British and more often female, and clonal diversity was possibly underestimated.

On this clone: Its antigen is as yet unknown.

Trimming shortened V by 3 bases and J by 1 base, and 13 bases separated the two germline ends. The CDR3 extends over 15 amino acids. Germline assignment: CDR1 KGHSH and CDR2 LQKENI. Here immunoSEQ multiplex PCR was the method, and the copy in TCRdb shows in-frame clones only, minus some. The sample has tens of thousands of clones; 89% are singletons. The genes are TRBV18 and TRBJ2-7; perhaps TRBD1 as D (6 bases). The TCR was taken from an adult in good health. The sample consisted of peripheral blood, taken on day 0 of AZD1222 vaccination. The CDR3 nucleotides are TGTGCCAGCTCACCGGCCCCAGGGGCGTCCTACGAGCAGTACTTC. Its protein product is CASSPAPGASYEQYF. Full variable domain (outside the CDR3, taken from reference TRBV18 and TRBJ2-7): NAGVMQNPRHLVRRRGQEARLRCSPMKGHSHVYWYRQLPEEGLKFMVYLQKENIIDESGMPKERFSAEFPKEGPSILRIQQVVRGDSAAYFCASSPAPGASYEQYFGPGTRLTVT.